These 4 T cell receptor beta chains share one sample of origin, sequenced in a study of OX40 agonist ivuxolimab in advanced cancers. The assay was immunoSEQ multiplex PCR, and TCRdb's table has in-frame clones only and misses some. The sample contains more than 70,000 clones, roughly 85% of which appear only once. The source material was CD4+ or CD8+ T cells sorted from blood, sampled in a trial of the OX40 agonist ivuxolimab. Every receptor here comes from an adult with an advanced solid tumor such as melanoma, head and neck, liver or kidney cancer.

The CDR3 sequence: CASSLLQITGELFF. CDR3 DNA sequence: TGTGCCAGCAGCTTATTGCAGATCACCGGGGAGCTGTTTTTT. V is TRBV11-2 and J is TRBJ2-2; the D is unclear. Looked up from germline, CDR1 is SGHAT and CDR2 is FQNNGV. V shed 2 bases and J shed 4 bases, with 8 bases lying between them. The CDR3 has 14 amino acids.

This clone was counted only a few times. This chain connects TRBV6-5 to TRBJ2-2; D uncertain. The CDR3 consists of 14 residues. CDR1 MNHEY and CDR2 SVGAGI come from the germline V gene. V was trimmed by 5 bases and J by 6 bases, leaving 13 bases between them. Written as DNA, the CDR3 is TGTGCCAGCAGTCCCGGGCGCGCCGCCGGGGAGCTGTTTTTT. Its translation is CASSPGRAAGELFF.

V gene TRBV19 combines with J gene TRBJ2-5; D might be TRBD1 (6 bases). This CDR3 spans 14 amino acids. Trimming removed 4 bases at V and 5 bases at J, with 14 bases between. CDR1 is LNHDA, CDR2 SQIVND, per germline (reference sequence). CDR3 amino acids: CASSTPGARETQYF. The CDR3 nucleotides are TGTGCCAGTAGTACGCCAGGGGCCCGGGAGACCCAGTACTTC.

J is TRBJ2-5 and V is TRBV2, with D perhaps given as TRBD1 or TRBD2 (5 bases each). Trimming stripped 6 bases from V and 1 base from J, with 15 bases between. CDR3 length: 15 amino acids. Germline CDR1 and CDR2: SNHLY and FYNNEI. CDR3 loop: CASRVRDQFQETQYF. CDR3 DNA sequence: TGTGCCAGCAGAGTCCGGGACCAATTCCAAGAGACCCAGTACTTC.